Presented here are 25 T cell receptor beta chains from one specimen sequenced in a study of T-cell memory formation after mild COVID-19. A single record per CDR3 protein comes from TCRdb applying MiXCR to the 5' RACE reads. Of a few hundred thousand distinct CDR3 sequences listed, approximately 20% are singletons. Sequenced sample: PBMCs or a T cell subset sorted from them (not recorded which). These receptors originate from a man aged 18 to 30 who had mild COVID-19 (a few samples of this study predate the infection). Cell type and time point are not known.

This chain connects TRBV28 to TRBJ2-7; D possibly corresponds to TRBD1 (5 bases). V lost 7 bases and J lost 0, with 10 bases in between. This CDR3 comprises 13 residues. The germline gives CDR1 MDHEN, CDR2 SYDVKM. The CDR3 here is CASTHRNSYEQYV. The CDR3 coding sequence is TGTGCCAGCACTCACAGGAACTCCTACGAGCAGTACGTC.

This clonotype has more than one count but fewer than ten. This chain's CDR3 is CASAGYRGPNEQFF. CDR3 coding DNA: TGTGCCAGCGCCGGTTACAGGGGTCCCAATGAGCAGTTCTTC. The rearrangement links TRBV18 to TRBJ2-1, with TRBD1 matching over 7 bases. Germline loops: CDR1 KGHSH, CDR2 LQKENI. V trimming: 8 bases; J trimming: 6 bases; junction bases outside the gene matches: 10. CDR3 length equals 14 residues.

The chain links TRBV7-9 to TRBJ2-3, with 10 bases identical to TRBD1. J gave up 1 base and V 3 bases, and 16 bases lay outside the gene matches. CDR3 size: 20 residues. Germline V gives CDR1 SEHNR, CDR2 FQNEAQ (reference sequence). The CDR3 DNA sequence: TGTGCCAGCAGCTTCCGGGACAGGGGCCGACTGGCCTTAGGCACAGATACGCAGTATTTT. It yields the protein CASSFRDRGRLALGTDTQYF.

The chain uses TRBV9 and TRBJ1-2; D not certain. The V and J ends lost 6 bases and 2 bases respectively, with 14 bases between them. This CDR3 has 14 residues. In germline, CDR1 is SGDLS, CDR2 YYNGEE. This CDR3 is CASTLGGGNYGYTF. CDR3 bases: TGTGCCAGCACCCTTGGAGGAGGGAACTATGGCTACACCTTC.

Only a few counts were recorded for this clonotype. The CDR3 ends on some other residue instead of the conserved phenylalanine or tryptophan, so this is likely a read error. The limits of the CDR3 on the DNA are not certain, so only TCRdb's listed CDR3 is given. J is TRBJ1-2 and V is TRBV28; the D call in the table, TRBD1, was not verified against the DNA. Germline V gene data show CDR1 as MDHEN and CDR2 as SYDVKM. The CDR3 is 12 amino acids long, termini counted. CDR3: CASRSGTGALNL.

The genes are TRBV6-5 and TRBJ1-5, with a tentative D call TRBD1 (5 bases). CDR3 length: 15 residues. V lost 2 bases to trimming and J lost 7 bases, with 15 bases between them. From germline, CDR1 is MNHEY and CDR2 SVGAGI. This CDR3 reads CASSYGPGRGQPQHF. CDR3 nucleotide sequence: TGTGCCAGCAGTTACGGTCCAGGGAGAGGACAGCCCCAGCATTTT.

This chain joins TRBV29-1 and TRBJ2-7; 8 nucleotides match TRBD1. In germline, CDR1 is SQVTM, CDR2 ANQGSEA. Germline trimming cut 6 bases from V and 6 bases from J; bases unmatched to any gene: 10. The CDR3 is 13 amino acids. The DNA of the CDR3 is TGCAGCGTCAGGACAGGGCCAGGTTCCGAGCAGTACGTC. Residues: CSVRTGPGSEQYV.

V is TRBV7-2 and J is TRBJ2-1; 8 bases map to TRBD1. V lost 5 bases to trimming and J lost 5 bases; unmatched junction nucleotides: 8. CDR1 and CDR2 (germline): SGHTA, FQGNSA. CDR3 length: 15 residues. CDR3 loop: CASSQRQGFNNEQFF. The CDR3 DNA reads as TGTGCCAGCAGCCAGAGACAGGGGTTTAACAATGAGCAGTTCTTC.

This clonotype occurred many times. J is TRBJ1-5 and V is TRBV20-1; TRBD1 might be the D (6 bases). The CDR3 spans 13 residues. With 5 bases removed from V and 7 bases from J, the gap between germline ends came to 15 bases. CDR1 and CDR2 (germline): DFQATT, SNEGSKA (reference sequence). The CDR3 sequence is CSASQGPGQPQHF. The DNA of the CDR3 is TGCAGTGCTTCACAGGGTCCGGGCCAGCCCCAGCATTTT.

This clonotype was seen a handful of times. CDR3 loop: CASSLAGRTASYNEQFF. The CDR3 coding sequence is TGTGCCAGCAGTTTAGCCGGCCGGACAGCCTCTTACAATGAGCAGTTCTTC. The chain joins TRBV28 to TRBJ2-1; a possible D gene is TRBD1 (6 bases). The germline V gene has CDR1 MDHEN and CDR2 SYDVKM. V was trimmed by 2 bases and J by 4 bases, leaving 18 bases between them. The CDR3 is 17 amino acids.

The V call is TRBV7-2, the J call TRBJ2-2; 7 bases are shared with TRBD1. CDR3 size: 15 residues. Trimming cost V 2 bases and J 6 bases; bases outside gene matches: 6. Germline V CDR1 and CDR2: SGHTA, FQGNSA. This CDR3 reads CASSLQGDGAGELFF. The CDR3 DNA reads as TGTGCCAGCAGCTTACAGGGGGATGGGGCCGGGGAGCTGTTTTTT.

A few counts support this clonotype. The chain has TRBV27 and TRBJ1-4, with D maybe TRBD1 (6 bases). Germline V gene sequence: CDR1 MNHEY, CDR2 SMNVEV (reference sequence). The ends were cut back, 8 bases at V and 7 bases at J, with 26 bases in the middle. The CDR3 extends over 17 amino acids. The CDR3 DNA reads TGTGCCAGCCAAAGGGGGACCGAACGAAGGTGGGGTGAAAAACTGTTTTTT. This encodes CASQRGTERRWGEKLFF.

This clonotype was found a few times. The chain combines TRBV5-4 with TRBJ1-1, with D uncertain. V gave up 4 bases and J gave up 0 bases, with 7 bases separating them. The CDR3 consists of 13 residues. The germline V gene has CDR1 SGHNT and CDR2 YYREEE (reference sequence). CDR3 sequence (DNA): TGTGCCAGCAGCGGAGACTTGAACACTGAAGCTTTCTTT. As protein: CASSGDLNTEAFF. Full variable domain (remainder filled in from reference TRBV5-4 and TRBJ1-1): ETGVTQSPTHLIKTRGQQVTLRCSSQSGHNTVSWYQQALGQGPQFIFQYYREEENGRGNFPPRFSGLQFPNYSSELNVNALELDDSALYLCASSGDLNTEAFFGQGTRLTVV.

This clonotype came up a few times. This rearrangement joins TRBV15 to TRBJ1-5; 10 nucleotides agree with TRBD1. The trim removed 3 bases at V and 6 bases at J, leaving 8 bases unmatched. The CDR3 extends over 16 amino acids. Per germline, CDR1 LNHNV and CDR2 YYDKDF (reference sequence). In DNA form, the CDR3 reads TGTGCCACCAGCAGTGTCCGGGACAGGGGTCGTCAGCCCCAGCATTTT. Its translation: CATSSVRDRGRQPQHF.

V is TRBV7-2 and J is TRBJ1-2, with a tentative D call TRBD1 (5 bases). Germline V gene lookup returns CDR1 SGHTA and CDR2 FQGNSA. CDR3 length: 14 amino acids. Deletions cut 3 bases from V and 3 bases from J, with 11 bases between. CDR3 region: CASSFVGPDYGYTF. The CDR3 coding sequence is TGTGCCAGCAGCTTTGTGGGACCTGACTATGGCTACACCTTC.

CDR3 in DNA: TGCAGCGTTGTACCAACCGACAGGGACACAGATACGCAGTATTTT. It translates to CSVVPTDRDTDTQYF. The V call is TRBV29-1, the J call TRBJ2-3, with 7 bases identical to TRBD1. The junction had 9 bases not matched to a gene; V was cut back by 4 bases and J by 2 bases. The CDR3 runs 15 residues. Germline lookup yields CDR1 SQVTM and CDR2 ANQGSEA.

The CDR3 is CASSLSRPTLQVLYEQYV. As DNA, the CDR3 is TGTGCTAGCAGCTTATCCCGCCCAACTTTACAGGTCCTCTACGAGCAGTACGTC. This chain links TRBV7-3 with TRBJ2-7; TRBD1 might be the D (5 bases). This CDR3 spans 18 amino acids. Germline assignment: CDR1 SGHTA and CDR2 FQGTGA.

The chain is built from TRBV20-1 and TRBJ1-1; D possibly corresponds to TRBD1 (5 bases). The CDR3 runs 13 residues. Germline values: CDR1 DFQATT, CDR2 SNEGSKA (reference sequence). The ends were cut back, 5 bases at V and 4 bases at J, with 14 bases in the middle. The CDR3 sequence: CSASSGVGTEAFF. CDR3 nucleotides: TGCAGTGCTTCTTCGGGGGTCGGCACTGAAGCTTTCTTT.

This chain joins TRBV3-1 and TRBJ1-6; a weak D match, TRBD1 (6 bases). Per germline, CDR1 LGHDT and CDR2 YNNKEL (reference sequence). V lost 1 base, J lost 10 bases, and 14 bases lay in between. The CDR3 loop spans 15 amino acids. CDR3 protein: CASSQGGRGRSPLHF. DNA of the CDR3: TGTGCCAGCAGCCAAGGTGGCAGGGGCAGATCACCCCTCCACTTT.

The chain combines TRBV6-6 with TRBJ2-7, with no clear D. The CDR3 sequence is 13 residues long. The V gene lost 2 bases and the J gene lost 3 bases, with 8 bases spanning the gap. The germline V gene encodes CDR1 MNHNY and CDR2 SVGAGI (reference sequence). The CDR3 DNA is TGTGCCAGCAGTTACCGGAGCGACTACGAGCAGTACGTC. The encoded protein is CASSYRSDYEQYV.

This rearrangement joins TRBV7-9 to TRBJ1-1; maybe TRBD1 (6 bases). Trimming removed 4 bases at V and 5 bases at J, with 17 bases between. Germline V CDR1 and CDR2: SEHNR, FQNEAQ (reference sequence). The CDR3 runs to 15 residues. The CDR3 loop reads CASSYPDSLATEAFF. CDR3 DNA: TGTGCCAGCAGCTACCCGGACAGCCTGGCAACTGAAGCTTTCTTT.

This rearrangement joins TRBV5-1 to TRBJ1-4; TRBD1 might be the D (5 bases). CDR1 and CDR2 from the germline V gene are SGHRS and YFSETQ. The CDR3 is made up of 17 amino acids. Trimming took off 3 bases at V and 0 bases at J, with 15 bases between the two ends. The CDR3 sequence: CASSSTDRPATNEKLFF. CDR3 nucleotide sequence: TGCGCCAGCAGCTCTACCGACAGACCAGCAACTAATGAAAAACTGTTTTTT.

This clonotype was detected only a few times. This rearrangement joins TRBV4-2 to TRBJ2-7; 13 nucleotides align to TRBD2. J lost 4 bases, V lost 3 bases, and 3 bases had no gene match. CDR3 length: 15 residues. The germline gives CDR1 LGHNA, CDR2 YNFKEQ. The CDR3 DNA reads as TGTGCCAGCAGCCATACTAGCGGGGGGGCGTACGAGCAGTACTTC. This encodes CASSHTSGGAYEQYF.

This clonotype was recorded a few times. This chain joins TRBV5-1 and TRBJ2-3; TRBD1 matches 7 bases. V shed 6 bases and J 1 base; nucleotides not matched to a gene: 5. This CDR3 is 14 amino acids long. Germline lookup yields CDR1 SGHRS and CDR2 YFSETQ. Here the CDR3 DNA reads TGCGCCAGCACCCCCGGGACAGGCACAGATACGCAGTATTTT. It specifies CASTPGTGTDTQYF.

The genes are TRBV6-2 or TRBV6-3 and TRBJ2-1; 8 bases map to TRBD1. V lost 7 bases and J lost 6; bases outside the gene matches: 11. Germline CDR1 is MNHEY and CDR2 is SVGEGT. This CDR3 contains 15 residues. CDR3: CASTPWTGSTNEQFF. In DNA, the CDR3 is TGTGCCAGCACCCCCTGGACAGGGAGTACCAATGAGCAGTTCTTC.